This T cell receptor (beta chain) was obtained from a study of Graves' ophthalmopathy and Graves' hyperthyroidism. The wider study: At initial diagnosis, peripheral blood was obtained, and this preceded any treatment. Points from the study as a whole: Blood also held most thyroid clonotypes expanded above 0.001 frequency. With roughly 69% sensitivity and approximately 72% specificity, the model predicted ophthalmopathy progression.

Trimming pared 7 bases from V and 6 bases from J, leaving 18 bases between. The CDR3 runs 14 residues. Germline loops: CDR1 SNHLY, CDR2 FYNNEI. Scientists amplified the TCR beta CDR3 regions from RNA transcripts. After a first-round RT-PCR with HTBI primers, a second-round multiplex PCR was run. TCRdb analysed the multiplex PCR reads with MiXCR anew, one entry per CDR3 protein. Among about 390,000 distinct CDR3 sequences listed, over 15% were seen once. This clonotype was seen many times. Its matching antigen is unknown. This sequence joins TRBV2 and TRBJ2-5; D possibly corresponds to TRBD2 (5 bases). The sequence was obtained from a woman aged 18 to 35 with stable Graves' hyperthyroidism. The sequenced sample was peripheral blood. The CDR3 nucleotides read TGTGCCAGCACCCCTGGCGGGCAGGAGCAGACCCAGTACTTC. Its protein product is CASTPGGQEQTQYF.